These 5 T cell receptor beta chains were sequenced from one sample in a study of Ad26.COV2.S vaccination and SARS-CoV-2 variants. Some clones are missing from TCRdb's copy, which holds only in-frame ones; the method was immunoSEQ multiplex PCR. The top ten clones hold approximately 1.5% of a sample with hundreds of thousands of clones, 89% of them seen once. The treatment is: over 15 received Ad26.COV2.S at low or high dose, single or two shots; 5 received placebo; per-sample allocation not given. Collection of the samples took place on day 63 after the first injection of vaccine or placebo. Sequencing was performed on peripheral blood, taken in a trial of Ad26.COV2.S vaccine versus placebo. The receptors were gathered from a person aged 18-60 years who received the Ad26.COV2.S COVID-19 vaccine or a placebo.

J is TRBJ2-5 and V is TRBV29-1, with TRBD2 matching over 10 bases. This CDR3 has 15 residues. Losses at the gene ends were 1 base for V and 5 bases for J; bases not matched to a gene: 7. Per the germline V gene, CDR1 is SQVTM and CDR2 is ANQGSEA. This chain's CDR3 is CSVEVASGSWETQYF. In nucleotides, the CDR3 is TGCAGCGTTGAAGTGGCTAGCGGGAGTTGGGAGACCCAGTACTTC.

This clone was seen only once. The CDR3 DNA reads TGTGCCAGCAGAAAGGACCGCTCCTACGAGCAGTACTTC. Translating it yields CASRKDRSYEQYF. The chain recombines TRBV21-1 with TRBJ2-7. TRBV21-1 is a known pseudogene. The CDR3 contains 13 residues.

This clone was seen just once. The CDR3 sequence: CASSLRDRGADTQYF. The CDR3 DNA follows: TGTGCCAGCAGCCTCCGGGACAGGGGGGCAGATACGCAGTATTTT. The chain has TRBV7-2 and TRBJ2-3, with 11 nucleotides matching TRBD1. J was trimmed by 4 bases and V by 5 bases; bases with no gene match: 5. Germline V CDR1 and CDR2: SGHTA, FQGNSA. This CDR3 spans 15 amino acids. Looking up the rest from reference TRBV7-2 and TRBJ2-3 gives the full variable domain: GAGVSQSPSNKVTEKGKDVELRCDPISGHTALYWYRQSLGQGLEFLIYFQGNSAPDKSGLPSDRFSAERTGGSVSTLTIQRTQQEDSAVYLCASSLRDRGADTQYFGPGTRLTVL.

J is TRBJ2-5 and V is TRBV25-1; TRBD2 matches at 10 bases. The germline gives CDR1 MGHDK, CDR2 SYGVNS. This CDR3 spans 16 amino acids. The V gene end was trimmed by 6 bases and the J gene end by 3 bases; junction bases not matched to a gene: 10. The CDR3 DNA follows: TGTGCCAGCAGGGGCGTGCCAGGACTAGCGGAAGAGACCCAGTACTTC. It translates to CASRGVPGLAEETQYF.

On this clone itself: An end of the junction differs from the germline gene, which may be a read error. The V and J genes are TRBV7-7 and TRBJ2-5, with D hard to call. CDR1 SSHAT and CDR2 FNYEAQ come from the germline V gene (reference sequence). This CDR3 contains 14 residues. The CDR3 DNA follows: TGTGCTAGCAGCCCTTATTCGGGTCAAGAGACCCAGTACTTC. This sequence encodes CASSPYSGQETQYF.